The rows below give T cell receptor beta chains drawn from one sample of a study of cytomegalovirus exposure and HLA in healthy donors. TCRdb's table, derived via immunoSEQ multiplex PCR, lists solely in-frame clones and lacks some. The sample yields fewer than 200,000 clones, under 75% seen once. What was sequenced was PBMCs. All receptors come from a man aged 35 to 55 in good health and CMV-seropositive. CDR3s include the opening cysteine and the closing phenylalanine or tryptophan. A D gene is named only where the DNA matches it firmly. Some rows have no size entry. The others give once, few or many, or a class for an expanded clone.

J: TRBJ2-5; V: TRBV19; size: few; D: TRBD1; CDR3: CASSIVPGTGSKEQYF; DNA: TGTGCCAGTAGTATAGTACCCGGGACAGGGTCGAAGGAGCAGTACTTC
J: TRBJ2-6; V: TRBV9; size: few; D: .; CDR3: CASSVGGSGANVLTF; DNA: TGTGCCAGCAGCGTTGGAGGGTCTGGGGCCAACGTCCTGACTTTC
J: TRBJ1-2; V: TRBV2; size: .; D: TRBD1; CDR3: CASSAGDRAYGYTF; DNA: TGTGCCAGCAGTGCCGGGGACAGGGCCTATGGCTACACCTTC
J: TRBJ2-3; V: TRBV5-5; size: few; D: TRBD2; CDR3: CASSLSPLAISDTQYF; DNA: TGTGCCAGCAGCTTGAGCCCACTAGCGATTTCAGATACGCAGTATTTT
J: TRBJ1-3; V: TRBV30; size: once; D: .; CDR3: CAWSFDRRWAAGNTIYF; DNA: TGTGCCTGGAGTTTCGACAGGAGGTGGGCGGCTGGAAACACCATATATTTT
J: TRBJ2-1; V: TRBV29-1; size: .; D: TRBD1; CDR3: CSFSRTGANNEQFF; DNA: TGCAGCTTCTCAAGGACAGGGGCGAACAATGAGCAGTTCTTC
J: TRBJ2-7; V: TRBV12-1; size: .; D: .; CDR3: CASSFEGPDRGLFAPRPYEQYF; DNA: TGTGCCAGCAGCTTTGAGGGTCCGGACAGGGGGCTCTTTGCCCCGAGACCCTACGAGCAGTACTTC
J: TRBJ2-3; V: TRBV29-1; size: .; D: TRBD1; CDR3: CSVGAGGRTDTQYF; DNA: TGCAGCGTTGGAGCAGGGGGACGCACAGATACGCAGTATTTT
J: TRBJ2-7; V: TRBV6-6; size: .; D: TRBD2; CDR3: CASRSGGARYEQYF; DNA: TGTGCCAGCCGTAGCGGGGGGGCCCGGTACGAGCAGTACTTC
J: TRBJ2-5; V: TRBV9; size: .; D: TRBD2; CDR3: CASSVAAGDETQYF; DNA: TGTGCCAGCAGCGTAGCAGCGGGGGATGAGACCCAGTACTTC
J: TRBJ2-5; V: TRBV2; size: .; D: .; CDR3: CASKGGGETQYF; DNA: TGTGCCAGCAAGGGAGGTGGGGAGACCCAGTACTTC
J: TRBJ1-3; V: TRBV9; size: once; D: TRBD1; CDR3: CASSRDSDAGNTIYF; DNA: TGTGCCAGCAGCCGGGACAGCGACGCTGGAAACACCATATATTTT
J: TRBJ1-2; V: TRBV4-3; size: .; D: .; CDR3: CASSPQGGGLHYGYTF; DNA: TGCGCCAGCAGCCCCCAAGGGGGGGGTCTACACTATGGCTACACCTTC
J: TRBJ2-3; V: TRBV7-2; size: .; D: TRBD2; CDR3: CASSLQSLGGLSTDTQYF; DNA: TGTGCCAGCAGCTTACAATCCTTGGGGGGGTTGAGCACAGATACGCAGTATTTT
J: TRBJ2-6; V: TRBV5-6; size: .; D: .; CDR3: CASSLVGETGANVLTF; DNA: TGTGCCAGCAGCTTGGTAGGGGAAACTGGGGCCAACGTCCTGACTTTC
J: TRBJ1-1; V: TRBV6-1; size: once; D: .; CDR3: CASSETGSNTEAFF; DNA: TGTGCCAGCAGTGAGACAGGTTCGAACACTGAAGCTTTCTTT
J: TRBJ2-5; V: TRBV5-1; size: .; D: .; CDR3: CASSLASAAQETQYF; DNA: TGCGCCAGCAGCTTGGCTAGCGCGGCCCAAGAGACCCAGTACTTC
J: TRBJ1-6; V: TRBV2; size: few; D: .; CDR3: CASSAGIGSPLHF; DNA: TGTGCCAGCAGTGCGGGGATAGGGTCACCCCTCCACTTT
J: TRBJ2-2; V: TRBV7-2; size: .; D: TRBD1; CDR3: CASSFTGGNGELFF; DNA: TGTGCCAGCAGCTTTACAGGGGGTAACGGGGAGCTGTTTTTT
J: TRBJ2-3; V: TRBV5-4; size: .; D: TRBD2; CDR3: CASSLGGLAGGDTQYF; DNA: TGTGCCAGCAGCTTGGGGGGACTAGCGGGGGGCGATACGCAGTATTTT
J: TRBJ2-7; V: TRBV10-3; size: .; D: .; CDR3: CATRQGDEQYF; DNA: TGTGCCACAAGACAAGGGGACGAGCAGTACTTC
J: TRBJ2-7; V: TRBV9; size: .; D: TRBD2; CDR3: CASSATGTSGSYEQYF; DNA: TGTGCCAGCAGCGCCACCGGGACTAGCGGTTCCTACGAGCAGTACTTC
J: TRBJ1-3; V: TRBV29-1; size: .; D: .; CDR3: CSVARQGGNTIYF; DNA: TGCAGCGTAGCCCGACAAGGTGGAAACACCATATATTTT
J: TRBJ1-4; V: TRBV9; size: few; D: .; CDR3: CASSDGDLTNEKLFF; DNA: TGTGCCAGCAGCGACGGGGACTTAACTAATGAAAAACTGTTTTTT
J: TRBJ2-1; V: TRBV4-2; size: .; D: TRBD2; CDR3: CASSLGTSGNDEQFF; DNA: TGTGCCAGCAGCCTCGGGACTAGCGGGAACGATGAGCAGTTCTTC
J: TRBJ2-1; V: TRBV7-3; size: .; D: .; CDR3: CASSLGGASYNEQFF; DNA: TGTGCCAGCAGCTTAGGGGGGGCCTCCTACAATGAGCAGTTCTTC
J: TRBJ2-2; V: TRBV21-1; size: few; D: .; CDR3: CASSVWGLVVTGELFF; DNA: TGTGCCAGCAGCGTTTGGGGACTAGTGGTAACCGGGGAGCTGTTTTTT
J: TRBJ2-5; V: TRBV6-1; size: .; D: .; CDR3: CASAFGGNQETQYF; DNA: TGTGCCAGCGCCTTTGGCGGTAACCAAGAGACCCAGTACTTC
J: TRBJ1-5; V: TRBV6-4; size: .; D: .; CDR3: CASRHHQPQHF; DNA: TGTGCCAGCAGACACCATCAGCCCCAGCATTTT
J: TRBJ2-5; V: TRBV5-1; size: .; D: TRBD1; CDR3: CASSLVGTGAETQYF; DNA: TGCGCCAGCAGCTTGGTAGGGACAGGAGCGGAGACCCAGTACTTC
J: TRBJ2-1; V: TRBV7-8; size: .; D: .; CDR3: CASSFPGAYNEQFF; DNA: TGTGCCAGCAGCTTCCCGGGGGCCTACAATGAGCAGTTCTTC
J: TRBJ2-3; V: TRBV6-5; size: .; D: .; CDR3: CASSYSTVDTQYF; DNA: TGTGCCAGCAGTTACTCGACAGTGGATACGCAGTATTTT
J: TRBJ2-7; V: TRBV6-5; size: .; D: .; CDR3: CASSYSSRRGHYEQYF; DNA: TGTGCCAGCAGTTACTCGAGCCGGAGGGGCCACTACGAGCAGTACTTC
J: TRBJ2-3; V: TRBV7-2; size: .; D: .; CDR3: CASSLDDSLSSSQYF; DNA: TGTGCCAGCAGCTTAGACGACAGCTTAAGTAGTTCGCAGTATTTT
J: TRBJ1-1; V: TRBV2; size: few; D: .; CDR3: CASSDWALGGVYENTEAFF; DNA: TGTGCCAGCAGTGATTGGGCTCTGGGGGGGGTATATGAGAACACTGAAGCTTTCTTT
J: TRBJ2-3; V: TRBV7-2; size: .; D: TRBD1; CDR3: CASSARGQGAGDTQYF; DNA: TGTGCCAGCAGCGCCAGAGGACAGGGGGCGGGGGATACGCAGTATTTT
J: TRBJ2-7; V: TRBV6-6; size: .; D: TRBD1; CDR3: CASSQGAFDYEQYF; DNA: TGTGCCAGCAGTCAGGGGGCTTTCGACTACGAGCAGTACTTC
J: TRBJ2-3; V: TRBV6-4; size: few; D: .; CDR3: CASSDRYGDTQYF; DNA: TGTGCCAGCAGTGATCGGTATGGAGATACGCAGTATTTT
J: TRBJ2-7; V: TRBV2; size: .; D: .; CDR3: CASRSGTSKYF; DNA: TGTGCCAGCAGATCCGGGACATCGAAGTACTTC
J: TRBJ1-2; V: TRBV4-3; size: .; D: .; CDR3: CASSQDGAGRSGGYTF; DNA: TGCGCCAGCAGCCAAGATGGAGCAGGGAGGTCTGGTGGCTACACCTTC
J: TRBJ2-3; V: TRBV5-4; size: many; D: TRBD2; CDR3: CASSLGASGGGYTDTQYF; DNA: TGTGCCAGCAGCTTGGGAGCTAGCGGGGGGGGGTACACAGATACGCAGTATTTT
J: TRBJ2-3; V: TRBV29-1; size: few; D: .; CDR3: CSVHGQSTDTQYF; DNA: TGCAGCGTTCATGGACAGTCCACAGATACGCAGTATTTT
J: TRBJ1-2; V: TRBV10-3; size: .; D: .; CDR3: CATTGGREAYGYTF; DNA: TGTGCCACCACAGGTGGCAGGGAGGCCTATGGCTACACCTTC